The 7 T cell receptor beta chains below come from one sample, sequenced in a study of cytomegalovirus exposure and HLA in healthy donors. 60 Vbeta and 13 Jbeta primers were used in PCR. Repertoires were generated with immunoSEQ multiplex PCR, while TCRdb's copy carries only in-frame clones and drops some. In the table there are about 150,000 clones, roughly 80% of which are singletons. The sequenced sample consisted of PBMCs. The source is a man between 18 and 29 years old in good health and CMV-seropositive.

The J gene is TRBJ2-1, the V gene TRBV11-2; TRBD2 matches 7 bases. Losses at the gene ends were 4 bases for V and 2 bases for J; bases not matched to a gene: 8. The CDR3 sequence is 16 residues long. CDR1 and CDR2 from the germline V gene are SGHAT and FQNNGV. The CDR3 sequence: CASSSRLAVAYNEQFF. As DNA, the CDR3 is TGTGCCAGCAGCTCCCGACTAGCCGTGGCCTACAATGAGCAGTTCTTC.

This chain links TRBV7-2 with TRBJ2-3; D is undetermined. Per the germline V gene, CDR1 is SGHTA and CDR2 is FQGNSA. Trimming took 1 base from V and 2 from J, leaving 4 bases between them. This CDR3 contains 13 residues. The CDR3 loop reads CASSLGLTDTQYF. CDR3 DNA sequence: TGTGCCAGCAGCTTAGGACTCACAGATACGCAGTATTTT. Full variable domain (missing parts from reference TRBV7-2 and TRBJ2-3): GAGVSQSPSNKVTEKGKDVELRCDPISGHTALYWYRQSLGQGLEFLIYFQGNSAPDKSGLPSDRFSAERTGGSVSTLTIQRTQQEDSAVYLCASSLGLTDTQYFGPGTRLTVL.

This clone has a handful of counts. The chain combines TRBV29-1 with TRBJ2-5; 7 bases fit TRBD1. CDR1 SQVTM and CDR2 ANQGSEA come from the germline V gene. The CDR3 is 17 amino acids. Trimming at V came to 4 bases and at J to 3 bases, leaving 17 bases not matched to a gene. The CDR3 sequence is CSVGNNADRVVKETQYF. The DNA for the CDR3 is TGCAGCGTTGGGAACAACGCCGACAGGGTGGTTAAAGAGACCCAGTACTTC.

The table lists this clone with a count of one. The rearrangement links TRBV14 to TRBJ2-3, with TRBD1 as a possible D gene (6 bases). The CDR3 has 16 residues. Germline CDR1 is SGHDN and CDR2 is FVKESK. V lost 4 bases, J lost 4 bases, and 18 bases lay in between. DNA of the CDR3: TGTGCCAGCAGCCCTCGGGACACCAGATTATCAGATACGCAGTATTTT. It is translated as CASSPRDTRLSDTQYF.

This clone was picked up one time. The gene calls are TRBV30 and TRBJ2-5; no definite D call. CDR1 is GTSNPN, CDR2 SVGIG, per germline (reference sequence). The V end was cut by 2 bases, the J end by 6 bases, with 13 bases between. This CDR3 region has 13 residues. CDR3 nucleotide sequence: TGTGCCTGGAGTAGTACAACCATGAAGACCCAGTACTTC. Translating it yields CAWSSTTMKTQYF. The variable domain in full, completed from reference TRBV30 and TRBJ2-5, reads SQTIHQWPATLVQPVGSPLSLECTVEGTSNPNLYWYRQAAGRGLQLLFYSVGIGQISSEVPQNLSASRPQDRQFILSSKKLLLSDSGFYLCAWSSTTMKTQYFGPGTRLLVL.

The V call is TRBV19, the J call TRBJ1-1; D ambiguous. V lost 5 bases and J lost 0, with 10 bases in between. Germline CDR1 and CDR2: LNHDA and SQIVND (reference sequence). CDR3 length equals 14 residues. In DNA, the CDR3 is TGTGCCAGTAGTCAGAAATTCATGAACACTGAAGCTTTCTTT. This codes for CASSQKFMNTEAFF.

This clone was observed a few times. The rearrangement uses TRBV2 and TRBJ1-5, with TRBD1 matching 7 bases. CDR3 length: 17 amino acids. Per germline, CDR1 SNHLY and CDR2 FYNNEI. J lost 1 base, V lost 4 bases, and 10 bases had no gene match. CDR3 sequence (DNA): TGTGCCAGCAGTGGACAGGGCGGAACGATAAGCAATCAGCCCCAGCATTTT. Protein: CASSGQGGTISNQPQHF.